This T cell receptor beta chain was sequenced for a study of T cells in Graves' hyperthyroidism and ophthalmopathy. Overall study: Blood was drawn when the patient was first diagnosed and still untreated. Study conclusions and caveats: Stable hyperthyroidism and ophthalmopathy were separated using 13 V-J signatures.

TCR beta CDR3 sequences were amplified from RNA transcripts. First-round RT-PCR of the TCR CDR3 relied on the HTBI primer set. MiXCR was run by TCRdb on the multiplex PCR reads, yielding one entry per CDR3 protein. Among approximately 620,000 distinct CDR3 sequences listed, approximately 15% were seen once. With respect to this clonotype: Its antigen is undetermined.

Diagnoses rested on clinical symptoms, serum thyroxine and TRAb, thyroid ultrasound and orbital computed tomography. PBMCs stemmed from 10 ml fresh peripheral blood. The sample comprised blood. The sequence was collected from a woman younger than 45 with Graves' hyperthyroidism that later progressed to Graves' ophthalmopathy.

The CDR3 spells CSVVDGNSYEQYF. CDR3 sequence (DNA): TGCAGCGTCGTAGACGGGAACTCCTACGAGCAGTACTTC. This chain links TRBV29-1 with TRBJ2-7, with D possibly TRBD2 on 5 matching bases. V was trimmed by 6 bases and J by 0 bases, leaving 12 bases between them. This CDR3 is 13 amino acids long. Per the germline V gene, CDR1 is SQVTM and CDR2 is ANQGSEA.